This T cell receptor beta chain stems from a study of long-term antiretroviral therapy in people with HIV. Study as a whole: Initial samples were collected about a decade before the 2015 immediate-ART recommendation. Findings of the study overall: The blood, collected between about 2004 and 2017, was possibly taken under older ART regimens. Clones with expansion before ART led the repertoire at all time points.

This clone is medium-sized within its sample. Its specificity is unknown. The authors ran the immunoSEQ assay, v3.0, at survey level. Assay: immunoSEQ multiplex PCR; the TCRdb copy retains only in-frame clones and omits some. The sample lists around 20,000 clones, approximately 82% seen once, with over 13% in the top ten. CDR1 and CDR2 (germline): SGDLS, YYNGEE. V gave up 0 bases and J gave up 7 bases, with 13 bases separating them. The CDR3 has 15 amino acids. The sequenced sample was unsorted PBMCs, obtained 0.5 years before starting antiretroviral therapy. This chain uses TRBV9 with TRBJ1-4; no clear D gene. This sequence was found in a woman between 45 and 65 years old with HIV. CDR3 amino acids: CASSVEGGKGEKLFF. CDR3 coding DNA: TGTGCCAGCAGCGTAGAGGGAGGGAAGGGTGAAAAACTGTTTTTT. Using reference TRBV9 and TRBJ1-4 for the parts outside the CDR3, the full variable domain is DSGVTQTPKHLITATGQRVTLRCSPRSGDLSVYWYQQSLDQGLQFLIQYYNGEERAKGNILERFSAQQFPDLHSELNLSSLELGDSALYFCASSVEGGKGEKLFFGSGTQLSVL.